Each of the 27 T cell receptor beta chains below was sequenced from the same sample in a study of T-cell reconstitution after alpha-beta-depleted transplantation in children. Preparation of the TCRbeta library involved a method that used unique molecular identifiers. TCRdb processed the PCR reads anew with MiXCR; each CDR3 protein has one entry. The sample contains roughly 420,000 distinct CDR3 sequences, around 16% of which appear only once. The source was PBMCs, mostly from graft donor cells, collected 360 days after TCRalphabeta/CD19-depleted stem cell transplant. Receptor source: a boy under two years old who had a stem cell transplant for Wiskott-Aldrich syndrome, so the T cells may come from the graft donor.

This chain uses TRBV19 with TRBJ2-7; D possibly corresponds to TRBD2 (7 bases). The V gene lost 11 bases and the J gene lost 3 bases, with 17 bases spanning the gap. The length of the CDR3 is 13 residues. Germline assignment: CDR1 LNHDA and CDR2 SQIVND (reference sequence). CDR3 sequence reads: CAPRGTIVYEQYF. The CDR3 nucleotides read TGTGCCCCTAGGGGGACTATCGTCTACGAGCAGTACTTC.

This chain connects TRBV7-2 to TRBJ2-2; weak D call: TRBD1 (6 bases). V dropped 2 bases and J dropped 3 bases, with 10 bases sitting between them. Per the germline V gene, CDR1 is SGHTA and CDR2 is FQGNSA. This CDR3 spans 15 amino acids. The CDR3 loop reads CASSLKTGHTGELFF. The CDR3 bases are TGTGCCAGCAGCTTAAAAACAGGGCACACCGGGGAGCTGTTTTTT.

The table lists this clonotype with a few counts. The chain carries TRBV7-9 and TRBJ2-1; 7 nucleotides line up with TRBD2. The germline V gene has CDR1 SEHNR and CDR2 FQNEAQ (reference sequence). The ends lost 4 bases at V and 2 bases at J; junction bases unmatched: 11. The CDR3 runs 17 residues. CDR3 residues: CASSSPLSGTTYNEQFF. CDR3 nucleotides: TGTGCCAGCAGCTCCCCCCTGAGCGGGACCACCTACAATGAGCAGTTCTTC.

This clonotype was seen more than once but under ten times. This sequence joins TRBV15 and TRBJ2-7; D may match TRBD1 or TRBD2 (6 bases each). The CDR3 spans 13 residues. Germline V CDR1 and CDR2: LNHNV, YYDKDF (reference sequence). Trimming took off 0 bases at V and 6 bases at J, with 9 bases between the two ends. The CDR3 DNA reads TGTGCCACCAGCAGAGATGAGGGGGGCGAGCAGTACTTC. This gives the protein CATSRDEGGEQYF.

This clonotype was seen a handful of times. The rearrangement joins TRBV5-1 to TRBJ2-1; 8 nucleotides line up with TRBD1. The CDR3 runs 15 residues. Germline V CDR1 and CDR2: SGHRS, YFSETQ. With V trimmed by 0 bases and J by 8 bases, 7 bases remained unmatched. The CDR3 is CASSLGQGLLDEQFF. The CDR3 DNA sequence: TGCGCCAGCAGCTTGGGACAGGGGCTCCTCGATGAGCAGTTCTTC.

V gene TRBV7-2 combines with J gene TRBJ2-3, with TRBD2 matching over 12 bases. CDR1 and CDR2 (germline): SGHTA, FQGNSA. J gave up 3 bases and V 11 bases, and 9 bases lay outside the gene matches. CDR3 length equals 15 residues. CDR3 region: CAGVLAGGQTDTQYF. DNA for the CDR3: TGTGCCGGGGTGCTAGCGGGAGGGCAAACAGATACGCAGTATTTT. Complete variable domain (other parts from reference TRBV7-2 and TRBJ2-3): GAGVSQSPSNKVTEKGKDVELRCDPISGHTALYWYRQSLGQGLEFLIYFQGNSAPDKSGLPSDRFSAERTGGSVSTLTIQRTQQEDSAVYLCAGVLAGGQTDTQYFGPGTRLTVL.

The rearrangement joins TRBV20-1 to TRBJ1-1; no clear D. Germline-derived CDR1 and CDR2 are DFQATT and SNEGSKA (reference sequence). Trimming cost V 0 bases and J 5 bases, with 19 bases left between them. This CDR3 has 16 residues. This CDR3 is CSARDWILGVRTEAFF. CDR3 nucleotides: TGCAGTGCTAGAGATTGGATCCTTGGGGTAAGGACTGAAGCTTTCTTT.

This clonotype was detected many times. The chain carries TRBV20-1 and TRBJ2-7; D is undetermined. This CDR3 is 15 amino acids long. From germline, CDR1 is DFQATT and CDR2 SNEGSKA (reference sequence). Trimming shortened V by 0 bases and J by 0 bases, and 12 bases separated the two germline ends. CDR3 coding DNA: TGCAGTGCTAGAGATTTGGGTTTGAGCTCCTACGAGCAGTACTTC. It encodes CSARDLGLSSYEQYF.

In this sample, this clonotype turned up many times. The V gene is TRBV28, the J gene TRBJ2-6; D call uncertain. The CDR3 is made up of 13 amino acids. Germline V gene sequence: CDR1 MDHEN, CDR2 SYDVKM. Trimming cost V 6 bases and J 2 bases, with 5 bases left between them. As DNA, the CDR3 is TGTGCCAGCAGGACGGCTGGGGCCAACGTCCTGACTTTC. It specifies CASRTAGANVLTF.

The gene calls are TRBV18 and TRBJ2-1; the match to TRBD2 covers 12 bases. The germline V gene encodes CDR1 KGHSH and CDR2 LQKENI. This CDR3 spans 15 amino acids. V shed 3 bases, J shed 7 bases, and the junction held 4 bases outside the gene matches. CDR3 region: CASSPRTSGTNEQFF. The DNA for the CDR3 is TGTGCCAGCTCACCCCGGACTAGCGGGACGAATGAGCAGTTCTTC.

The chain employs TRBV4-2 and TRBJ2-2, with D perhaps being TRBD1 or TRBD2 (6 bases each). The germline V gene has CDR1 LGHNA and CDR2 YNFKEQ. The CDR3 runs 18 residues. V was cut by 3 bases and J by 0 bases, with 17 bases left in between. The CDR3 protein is CASSHPAGHHPNTGELFF. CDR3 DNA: TGTGCCAGCAGCCATCCCGCGGGACACCATCCGAACACCGGGGAGCTGTTTTTT.

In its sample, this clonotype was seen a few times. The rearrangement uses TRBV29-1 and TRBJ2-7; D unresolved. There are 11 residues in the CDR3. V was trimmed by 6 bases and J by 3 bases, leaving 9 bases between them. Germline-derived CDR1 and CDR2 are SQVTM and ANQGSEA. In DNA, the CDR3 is TGCAGCGTCAGCGACATCTACGAGCAGTACTTC. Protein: CSVSDIYEQYF.

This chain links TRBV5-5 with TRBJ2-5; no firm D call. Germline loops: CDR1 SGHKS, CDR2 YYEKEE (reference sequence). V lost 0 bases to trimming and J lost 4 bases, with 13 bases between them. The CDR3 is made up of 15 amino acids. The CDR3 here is CASSLGPIPGETQYF. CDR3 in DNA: TGTGCCAGCAGCTTGGGGCCAATACCGGGAGAGACCCAGTACTTC.

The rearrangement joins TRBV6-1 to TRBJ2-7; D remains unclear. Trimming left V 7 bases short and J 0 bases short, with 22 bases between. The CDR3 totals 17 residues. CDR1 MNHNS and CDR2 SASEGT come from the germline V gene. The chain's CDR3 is CASTQLPGRSRSYEQYF. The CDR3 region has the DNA TGTGCCAGCACACAACTGCCAGGACGGTCACGCTCCTACGAGCAGTACTTC.

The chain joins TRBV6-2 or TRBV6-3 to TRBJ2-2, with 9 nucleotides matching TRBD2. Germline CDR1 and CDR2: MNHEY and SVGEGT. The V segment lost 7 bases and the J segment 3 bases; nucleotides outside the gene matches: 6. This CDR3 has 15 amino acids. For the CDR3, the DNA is TGTGCCAGCAAGCTACTAGCGGGCTACACCGGGGAGCTGTTTTTT. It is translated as CASKLLAGYTGELFF.

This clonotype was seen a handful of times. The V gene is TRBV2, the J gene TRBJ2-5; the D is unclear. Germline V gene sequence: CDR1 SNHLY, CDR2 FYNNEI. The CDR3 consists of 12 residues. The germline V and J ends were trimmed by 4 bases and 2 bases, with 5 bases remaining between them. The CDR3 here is CASSGGQETQYF. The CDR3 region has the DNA TGTGCCAGCAGTGGCGGACAAGAGACCCAGTACTTC.

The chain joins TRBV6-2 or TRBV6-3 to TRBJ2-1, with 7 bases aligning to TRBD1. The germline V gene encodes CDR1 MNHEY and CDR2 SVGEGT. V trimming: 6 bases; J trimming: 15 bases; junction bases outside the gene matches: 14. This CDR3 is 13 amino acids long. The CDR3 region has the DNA TGTGCCAGCAGCTATCCGTACGACAGGGTACTGTTCTTC. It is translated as CASSYPYDRVLFF.

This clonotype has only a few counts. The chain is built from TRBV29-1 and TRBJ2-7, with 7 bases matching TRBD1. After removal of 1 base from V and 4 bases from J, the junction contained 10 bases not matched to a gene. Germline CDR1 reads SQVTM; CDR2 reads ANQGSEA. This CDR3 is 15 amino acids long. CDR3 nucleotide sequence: TGCAGCGTTGAAGGTACGATCGGGACAGATTACGAGCAGTACTTC. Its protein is CSVEGTIGTDYEQYF.

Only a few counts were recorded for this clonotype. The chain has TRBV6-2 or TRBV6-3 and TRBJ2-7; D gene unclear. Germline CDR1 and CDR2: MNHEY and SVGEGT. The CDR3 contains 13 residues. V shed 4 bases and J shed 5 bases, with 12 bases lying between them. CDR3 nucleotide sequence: TGTGCCAGCAGTTTCTTCATGGCCCACGAGCAGTACTTC. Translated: CASSFFMAHEQYF.

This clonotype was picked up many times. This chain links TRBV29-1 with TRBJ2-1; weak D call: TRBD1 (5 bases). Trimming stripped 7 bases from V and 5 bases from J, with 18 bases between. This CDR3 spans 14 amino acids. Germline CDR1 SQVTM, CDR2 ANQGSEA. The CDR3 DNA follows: TGCAGCGGTAGTGGCCCCCCCAGGGACAATGAGCAGTTCTTC. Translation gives CSGSGPPRDNEQFF.

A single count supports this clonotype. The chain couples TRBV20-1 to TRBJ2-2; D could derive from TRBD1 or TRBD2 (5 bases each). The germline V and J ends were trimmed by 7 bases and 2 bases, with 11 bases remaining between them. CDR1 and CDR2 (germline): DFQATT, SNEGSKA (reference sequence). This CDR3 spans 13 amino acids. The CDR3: CSVLGDNTGELFF. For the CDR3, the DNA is TGCAGTGTATTGGGGGATAACACCGGGGAGCTGTTTTTT.

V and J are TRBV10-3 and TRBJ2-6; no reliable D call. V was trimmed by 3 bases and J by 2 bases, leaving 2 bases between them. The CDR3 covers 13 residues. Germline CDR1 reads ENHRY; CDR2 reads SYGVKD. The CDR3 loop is CAISDAGANVLTF. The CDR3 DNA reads TGTGCCATCAGTGATGCTGGGGCCAACGTCCTGACTTTC.

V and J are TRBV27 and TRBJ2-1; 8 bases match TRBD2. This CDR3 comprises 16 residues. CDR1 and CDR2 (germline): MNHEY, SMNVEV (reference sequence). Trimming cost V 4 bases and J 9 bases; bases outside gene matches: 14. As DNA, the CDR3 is TGTGCCAGCAGTTCCCCGGGGGGGCGAGCCTTCGGTGAGCAGTTCTTC. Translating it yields CASSSPGGRAFGEQFF.

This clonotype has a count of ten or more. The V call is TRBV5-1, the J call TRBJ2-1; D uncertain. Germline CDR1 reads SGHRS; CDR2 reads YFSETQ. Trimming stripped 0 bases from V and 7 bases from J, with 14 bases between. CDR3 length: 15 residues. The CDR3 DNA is TGCGCCAGCAGCTTGGAAGGTATAATATGGAATGAGCAGTTCTTC. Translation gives CASSLEGIIWNEQFF.

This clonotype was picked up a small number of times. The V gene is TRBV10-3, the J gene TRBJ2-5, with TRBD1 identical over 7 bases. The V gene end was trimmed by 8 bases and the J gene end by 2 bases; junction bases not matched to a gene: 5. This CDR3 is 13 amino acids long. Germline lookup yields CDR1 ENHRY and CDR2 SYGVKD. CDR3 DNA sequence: TGTGCCATCTCAGGCAGGGGGCAAGAGACCCAGTACTTC. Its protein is CAISGRGQETQYF.

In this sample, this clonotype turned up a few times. CDR3: CASSETGGPQPQHF. CDR3 DNA: TGTGCCAGCAGTGAAACAGGGGGCCCTCAGCCCCAGCATTTT. This sequence joins TRBV2 and TRBJ1-5; 9 nucleotides agree with TRBD1. V dropped 2 bases and J dropped 6; count of bases not matched to a gene: 2. This CDR3 is 14 amino acids long. Germline values: CDR1 SNHLY, CDR2 FYNNEI.

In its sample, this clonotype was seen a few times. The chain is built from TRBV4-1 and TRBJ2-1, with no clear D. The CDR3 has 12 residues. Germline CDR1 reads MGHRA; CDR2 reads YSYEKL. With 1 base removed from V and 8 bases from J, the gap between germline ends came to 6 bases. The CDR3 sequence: CASSQAPYEQFF. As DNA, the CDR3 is TGCGCCAGCAGCCAAGCCCCGTATGAGCAGTTCTTC.